This TCR beta chain was obtained from a study of blood T cell repertoires in COVID-19. Clones were sequenced by immunoSEQ multiplex PCR, and TCRdb holds only the in-frame ones, with some missing. This repertoire shows roughly 90,000 clones, approximately 83% found once; its top ten account for under 35%. The sample comprised peripheral blood. The TCR comes from a woman of 80 years or more with active or convalescent COVID-19.

CDR3 loop: CASSNPTGGVEKLFF. Here the CDR3 DNA reads TGTGCCAGCAGCAATCCGACAGGGGGTGTTGAAAAACTGTTTTTT. The chain carries TRBV7-2 and TRBJ1-4; 9 bases are a match to TRBD1. The V gene's germline CDR1 is SGHTA and CDR2 FQGNSA. Germline trimming cut 5 bases from V and 7 bases from J; bases unmatched to any gene: 8. This CDR3 spans 15 amino acids.